This T cell receptor beta chain was observed in a study of metastatic and nonmetastatic thyroid tumors. About the research overall: Repertoires of blood and of tissue (tumor or nodule) from malignant and benign thyroid patients were compared. The study's findings and limits: A significant increase in TCR beta diversity was reportedly seen in malignant thyroid tumors relative to benign nodules, in blood and tumor.

Authors' methods: In papillary thyroid cancer, a distant-metastasis classifier was built using CDR3 differences across clinicopathological groups. Using MiXCR, TCRdb reanalyzed the PCR reads. The V and J calls, along with clone size, are taken from TCRdb and not from the paper's own processing. This sample yields about 40,000 clones, of which approximately 15% are seen a single time; around 3.9% belongs to the top ten. As concerns this clone: Its antigen is undetermined.

Thyroid surgery was preceded by no treatment in any patient. CDR1 is SEHNR, CDR2 FQNEAQ, per germline (reference sequence). The CDR3 sequence is 14 residues long. J lost 6 bases, V lost 8 bases, and 7 bases had no gene match. Sequenced material: blood. This TCR derives from a female donor with papillary thyroid cancer or a benign thyroid nodule (not recorded which). Some clones in this sample may be carry-over from other donors' samples. This chain connects TRBV7-9 to TRBJ2-2; 9 bases line up with TRBD1. In DNA form, the CDR3 reads TGTGCCAGCCAGGGGACAGGGTGGGCCGGGGAGCTGTTTTTT. It yields the protein CASQGTGWAGELFF.